This T cell receptor (beta chain) was sequenced for a study of synovial regulatory T cells in juvenile arthritis (dated by TCRdb to 2014 to 2015). Study-wide context: Of the sequenced patients, a few were therapy-naive, one was treated with methotrexate plus infliximab, several were treated with methotrexate, and one lacked treatment information. The study compared the TCRbeta CDR3 repertoires of blood iaTreg cells, other blood Treg cells and synovial fluid Treg cells taken from matched patient samples. Effector T cell subsets from the study cohort were also sequenced for comparisons, but the Treg dataset by itself includes only blood Treg cells and synovial fluid Treg cells. Treg and Teff subsets from roughly 10 JIA patients with active disease were included in the TCR repertoire comparisons. Study-wide findings and limitations: Synovial Treg cells shared more CDR3 sequences with iaTreg cells than with other blood Treg cells; Chao-Jaccard similarity confirmed closer relation. Blood iaTreg cells showed lower TCR diversity than other blood Treg cells, consistent with antigen-driven expansion. Across patients, iaTreg TCR repertoires were largely private and overlapped partially with synovial Teff repertoires and blood CPL repertoires.

Library preparation used the immunoSEQ multiplex PCR assay. Adaptive Biotechnologies carried out the TCRbeta CDR3 sequencing. Per the authors' processing: Repertoire similarity was assessed using the Chao-modified Jaccard index and the median clonotype overlap from 200 random subsamples at equal sample size. Similarity analyses used either productive nucleotide sequences or in silico-translated amino acid sequences. To compare repertoires, the researchers applied hierarchical clustering with single linkage as well as t-SNE, based on Chao-modified Jaccard distances. After normalising for sample size, the researchers measured repertoire diversity with the Renyi index across a range of alpha values. The table was pulled from immuneACCESS by TCRdb, which kept in-frame rearrangements only. Such tables lose some clones; where checked, under half of the loss comes from unresolved V genes, and the rest has no known cause. The D gene and trimming were derived from the DNA, and the V and J assignments and clone size from that table. This sample's table has entries for 7,000 to 8,000 clones. Around 1.5% of the sample is held by the ten biggest clonotypes.

In the germline V gene, CDR1 corresponds to SGHTA and CDR2 to FQGNSA. The CDR3 starts with the cysteine, ends with the phenylalanine, and has 14 residues. Only the protein sequence is given. Note on this clone: Its target antigen remains unknown.

The donors for the TCR repertoire analysis were roughly eleven juvenile idiopathic arthritis patients with active disease who had not reached inactive disease, of whom 3 were polyarticular and 8 were oligoarticular. The median age of the TCR-sequenced patients was about 12 years (range 2.4-22.9), and their median disease duration was around seven years (range 0.2-19.1). The samples for TCR repertoire analysis were obtained at two Italian centres. Peripheral blood mononuclear cells were separated using a Histopaque-1077 density gradient and frozen in about 90% FCS with approximately 10% DMSO. The chain was built from TRBV7-2 and TRBJ2-2. The sequenced sample was Treg cells from blood. Reading the label with the study, this specimen's cell subset or site is: remaining (HLA-DR-negative) circulating blood Treg cells. The origin of this receptor is a donor between 2 and 35 years old with juvenile idiopathic arthritis. The CDR3 protein is CASSFLLRAGELFF.